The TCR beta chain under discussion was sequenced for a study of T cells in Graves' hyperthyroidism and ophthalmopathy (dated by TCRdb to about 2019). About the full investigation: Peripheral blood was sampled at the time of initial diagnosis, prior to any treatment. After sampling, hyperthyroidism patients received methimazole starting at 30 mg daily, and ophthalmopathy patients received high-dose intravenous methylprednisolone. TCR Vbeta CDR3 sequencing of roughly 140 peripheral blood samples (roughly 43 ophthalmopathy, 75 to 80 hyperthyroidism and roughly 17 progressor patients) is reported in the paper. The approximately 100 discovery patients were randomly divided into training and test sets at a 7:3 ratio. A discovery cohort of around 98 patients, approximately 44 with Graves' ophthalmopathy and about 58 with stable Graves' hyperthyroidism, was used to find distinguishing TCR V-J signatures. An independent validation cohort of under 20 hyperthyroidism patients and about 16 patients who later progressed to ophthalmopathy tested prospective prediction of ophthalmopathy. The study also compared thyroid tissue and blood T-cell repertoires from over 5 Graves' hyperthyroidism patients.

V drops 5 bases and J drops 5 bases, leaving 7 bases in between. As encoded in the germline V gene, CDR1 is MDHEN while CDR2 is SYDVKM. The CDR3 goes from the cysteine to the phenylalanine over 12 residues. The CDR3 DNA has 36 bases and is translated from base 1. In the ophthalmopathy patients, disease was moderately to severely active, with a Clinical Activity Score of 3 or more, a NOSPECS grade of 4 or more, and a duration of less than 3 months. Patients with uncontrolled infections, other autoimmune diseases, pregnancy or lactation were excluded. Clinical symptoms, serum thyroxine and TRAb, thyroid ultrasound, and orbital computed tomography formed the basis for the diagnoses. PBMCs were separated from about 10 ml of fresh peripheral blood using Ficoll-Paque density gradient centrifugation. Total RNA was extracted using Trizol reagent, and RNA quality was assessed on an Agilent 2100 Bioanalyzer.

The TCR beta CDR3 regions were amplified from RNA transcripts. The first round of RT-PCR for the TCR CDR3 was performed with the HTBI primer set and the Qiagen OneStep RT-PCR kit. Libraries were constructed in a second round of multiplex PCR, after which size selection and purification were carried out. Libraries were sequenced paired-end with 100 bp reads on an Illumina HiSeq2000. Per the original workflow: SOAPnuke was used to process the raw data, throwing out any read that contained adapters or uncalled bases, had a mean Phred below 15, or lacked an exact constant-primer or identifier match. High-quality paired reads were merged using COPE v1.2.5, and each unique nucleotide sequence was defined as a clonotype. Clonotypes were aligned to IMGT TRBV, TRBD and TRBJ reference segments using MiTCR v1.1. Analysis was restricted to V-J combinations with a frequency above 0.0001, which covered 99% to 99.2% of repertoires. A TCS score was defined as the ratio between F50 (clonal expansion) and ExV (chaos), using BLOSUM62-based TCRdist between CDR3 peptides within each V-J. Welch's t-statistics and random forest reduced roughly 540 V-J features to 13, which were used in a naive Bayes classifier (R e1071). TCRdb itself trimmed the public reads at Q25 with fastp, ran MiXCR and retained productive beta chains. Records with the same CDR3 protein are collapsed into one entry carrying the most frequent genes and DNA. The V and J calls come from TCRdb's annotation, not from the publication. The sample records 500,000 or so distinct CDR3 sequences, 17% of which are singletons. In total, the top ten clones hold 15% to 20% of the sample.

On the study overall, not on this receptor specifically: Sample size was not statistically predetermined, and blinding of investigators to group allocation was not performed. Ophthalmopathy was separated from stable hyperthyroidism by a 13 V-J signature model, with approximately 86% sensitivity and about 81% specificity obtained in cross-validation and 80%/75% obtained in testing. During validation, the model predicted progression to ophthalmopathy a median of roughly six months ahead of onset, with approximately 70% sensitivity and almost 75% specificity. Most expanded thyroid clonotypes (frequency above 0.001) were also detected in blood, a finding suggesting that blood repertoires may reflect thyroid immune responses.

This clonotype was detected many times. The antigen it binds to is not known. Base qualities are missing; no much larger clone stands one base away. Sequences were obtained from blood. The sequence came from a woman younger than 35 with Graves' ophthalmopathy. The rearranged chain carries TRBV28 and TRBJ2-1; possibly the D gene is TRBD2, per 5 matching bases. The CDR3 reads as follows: CASSASHNEQFF. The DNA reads TGTGCCAGCAGTGCTAGCCACAATGAGCAGTTCTTC.